This TCR beta chain was sequenced for a study of cytomegalovirus exposure and HLA in healthy donors. The study, taken as a whole, reports: Common viral pathogens seemed to be connected with several of the most significant clusters, according to a later analysis. Among the CMV-associated chains, three were confirmed in vitro as specific for CMV antigens.

In this sample, this clone is medium-sized. What it binds is not known. V shed 2 bases and J 4 bases; nucleotides not matched to a gene: 16. The germline V gene encodes CDR1 SGHRS and CDR2 YFSETQ. The CDR3 covers 19 residues. The PCR used 60 Vbeta and 13 Jbeta primers. TCRdb keeps only in-frame clones here, not all; method: immunoSEQ multiplex PCR. The data contain around 160,000 clones, over 80% of them singletons. This clonotype was obtained from a woman younger than 30 in good health and CMV-seronegative. The chain links TRBV5-1 to TRBJ2-2; 8 positions agree with TRBD1. Sequenced input: PBMCs. The CDR3 sequence: CASSLGRRQGSGSTGELFF. CDR3 bases: TGCGCCAGCAGCTTAGGTAGGAGACAGGGGTCGGGGAGCACCGGGGAGCTGTTTTTT.